This T cell receptor beta chain was documented in a study of blood T cell repertoires in COVID-19. The wider study: The origin of the acute and convalescent COVID-19 samples was the United States, Italy and Spain.

Profiled with immunoSEQ multiplex PCR; TCRdb holds only in-frame clones, not every one. The profile covers more than 100,000 clones, with more than 70% appearing a single time and 3.5% to 4% taken by the ten largest. The specimen was peripheral blood. The source is an older woman with acute or convalescent COVID-19.

CDR3 DNA sequence: TGTGCCTGGAGCTTCCGGGGAAACACTGAAGCTTTCTTT. Translation gives CAWSFRGNTEAFF. The V call is TRBV30, the J call TRBJ1-1; no clear D. Trimming stripped 3 bases from V and 2 bases from J, with 10 bases between. There are 13 residues in the CDR3. The germline V gene has CDR1 GTSNPN and CDR2 SVGIG (reference sequence).